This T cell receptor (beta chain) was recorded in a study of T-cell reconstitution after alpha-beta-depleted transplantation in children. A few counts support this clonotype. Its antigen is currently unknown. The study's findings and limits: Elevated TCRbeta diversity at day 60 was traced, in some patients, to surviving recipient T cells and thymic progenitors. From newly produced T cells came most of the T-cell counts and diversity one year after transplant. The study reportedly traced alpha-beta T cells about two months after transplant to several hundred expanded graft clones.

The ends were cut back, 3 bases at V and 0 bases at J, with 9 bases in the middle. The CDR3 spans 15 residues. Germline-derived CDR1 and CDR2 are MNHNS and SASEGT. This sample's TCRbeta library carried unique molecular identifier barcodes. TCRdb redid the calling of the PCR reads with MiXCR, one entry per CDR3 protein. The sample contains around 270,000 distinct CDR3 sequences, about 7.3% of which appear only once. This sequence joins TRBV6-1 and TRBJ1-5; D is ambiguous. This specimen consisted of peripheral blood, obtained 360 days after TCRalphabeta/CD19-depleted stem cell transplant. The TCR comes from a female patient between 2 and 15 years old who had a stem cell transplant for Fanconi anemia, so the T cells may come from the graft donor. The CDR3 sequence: CASSDRFHSNQPQHF. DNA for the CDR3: TGTGCCAGCAGTGATAGGTTTCATAGCAATCAGCCCCAGCATTTT.